This TCR beta chain was observed in a study of blood T cell repertoires in COVID-19. Study as a whole: The origin of the acute and convalescent COVID-19 samples was the United States, Italy and Spain.

The CDR3 consists of 12 residues. V was clipped by 7 bases and J by 8 bases; unmatched bases: 6. Germline V gene sequence: CDR1 SNHLY, CDR2 FYNNEI. Participant ages covered roughly 18 to 89 years across 24 US areas. Cohort 3 donors were reported recovered after two negative PCRs, clearance, or symptom resolution. Profiling relied on immunoSEQ multiplex PCR, and the TCRdb table lists in-frame clones only, not all of them. The sample records 300,000 or so clones, more than 75% being singletons. This clonotype originated in a woman aged 30 to 39 who had recovered from COVID-19. The chain is built from TRBV2 and TRBJ1-2, with TRBD1 matching 8 bases. The sample consisted of PBMCs or T cells enriched from blood (not recorded which). The CDR3 DNA is TGTGCCAGCATGCGACAGGGGTTCGGCTACACCTTC. The encoded protein is CASMRQGFGYTF.